Each of the 21 T cell receptor beta chains below was sequenced from the same sample in a study of T-cell memory formation after mild COVID-19. TCRdb called the 5' RACE reads again in MiXCR, with one record for every CDR3 protein. In the table there are 350,000 or so distinct CDR3 sequences, 20% to 25% of which are singletons. The sequencing input was PBMCs or a T cell subset sorted from them (not recorded which). The receptors were sampled from a man aged 18 to 30 who had mild COVID-19 (a few samples of this study predate the infection). Cell type and time point are not known.

The genes are TRBV28 and TRBJ1-6; perhaps TRBD1 as D (6 bases). V lost 2 bases and J lost 8, with 10 bases in between. This CDR3 is 14 amino acids long. Germline lookup yields CDR1 MDHEN and CDR2 SYDVKM. CDR3 nucleotide sequence: TGTGCCAGCAGTTTAAGGTCAGGGGATTCACCCCTCCACTTT. Encoded protein: CASSLRSGDSPLHF.

This chain links TRBV20-1 with TRBJ1-2; 11 bases match TRBD1. Germline V gives CDR1 DFQATT, CDR2 SNEGSKA (reference sequence). J lost 5 bases, V lost 3 bases, and 2 bases had no gene match. The CDR3 is 13 amino acids. CDR3 coding DNA: TGCAGTGCTAGGGACAGGGGGCATTATGGCTACACCTTC. Its translation is CSARDRGHYGYTF.

The CDR3 loop is CASSQDSPLNYGYTF. DNA for the CDR3: TGTGCCAGCAGCCAAGATAGTCCCCTTAACTATGGCTACACCTTC. This chain links TRBV4-2 with TRBJ1-2; D remains ambiguous. The length of the CDR3 is 15 residues. V lost 0 bases, J lost 1 base, and 9 bases lay in between. Germline CDR1 and CDR2: LGHNA and YNFKEQ.

This sequence joins TRBV15 and TRBJ2-7, with D perhaps being TRBD1 or TRBD2 (5 bases each). This CDR3 is built from 14 residues. Germline values: CDR1 LNHNV, CDR2 YYDKDF (reference sequence). V lost 1 base, J lost 4 bases, and 11 bases lay in between. The DNA of the CDR3 is TGTGCCACCAGCAGAGGGGACCTCCTATACGAGCAGTACTTC. Amino acids: CATSRGDLLYEQYF.

J is TRBJ2-3 and V is TRBV7-9; TRBD1 matches 9 bases. Trimming at V came to 5 bases and at J to 11 bases, leaving 17 bases not matched to a gene. Germline assignment: CDR1 SEHNR and CDR2 FQNEAQ (reference sequence). The CDR3 consists of 16 residues. CDR3: CASSLLPDRGQGRQYF. CDR3 nucleotides: TGTGCCAGCAGCCTCCTCCCGGACAGGGGACAGGGAAGGCAGTATTTT.

This chain uses TRBV3-1 with TRBJ2-7; 15 positions match TRBD2. Germline CDR1 is LGHDT and CDR2 is YNNKEL (reference sequence). V was clipped by 4 bases and J by 3 bases; unmatched bases: 7. This CDR3 contains 17 residues. CDR3 amino acids: CASSRGLAGGLVYEQYV. The CDR3 region has the DNA TGTGCCAGCAGCCGGGGACTAGCGGGGGGCCTCGTCTACGAGCAGTACGTC.

This clonotype came up a few times. The chain has TRBV6-6 and TRBJ1-6, with D uncertain. CDR3 length: 12 amino acids. Germline CDR1 reads MNHNY; CDR2 reads SVGAGI (reference sequence). Trimming removed 4 bases at V and 9 bases at J, with 7 bases between. For the CDR3, the DNA is TGTGCCAGCAGTTGGACGAGTTCACCCCTCCACTTT. This sequence encodes CASSWTSSPLHF.

V and J are TRBV5-1 and TRBJ1-1, with a tentative D call TRBD1 (6 bases). The V end lost 3 bases, the J end lost 4 bases, and 19 bases lay between the germline ends. Germline CDR1 is SGHRS and CDR2 is YFSETQ. This CDR3 has 16 residues. Here the CDR3 DNA reads TGCGCCAGCAGCTCCGGAAGTACAGGGAGGGTCACTGAAGCTTTCTTT. Translation gives CASSSGSTGRVTEAFF.

The rearrangement links TRBV6-2 or TRBV6-3 to TRBJ2-1, with D perhaps matching TRBD2 (6 bases). The CDR3 length is 11 residues. Germline values: CDR1 MNHEY, CDR2 SVGEGT. The ends were cut back, 4 bases at V and 14 bases at J, with 12 bases in the middle. CDR3 in DNA: TGTGCCAGCAGTTCGGACTACCAGGAGTTCTTC. Translated: CASSSDYQEFF.

The chain employs TRBV5-6 and TRBJ1-6; no clear D. Trimming stripped 3 bases from V and 9 bases from J, with 10 bases between. The germline V gene has CDR1 SGHDT and CDR2 YYEEEE. CDR3 length: 13 amino acids. CDR3 loop: CASSSLFSSPLHF. CDR3 coding DNA: TGTGCCAGCAGCTCCCTATTTAGTTCACCCCTCCACTTT.

This clonotype has just a few counts. This chain links TRBV7-2 with TRBJ2-3; 8 positions match TRBD2. V gave up 5 bases and J gave up 5 bases; unmatched junction bases: 9. Looked up from germline, CDR1 is SGHTA and CDR2 is FQGNSA. The CDR3 runs 15 residues. The CDR3, as DNA: TGTGCCAGCAGCAACGGGGGGGCGTCGGGAGATACGCAGTATTTT. Protein product: CASSNGGASGDTQYF.

This chain joins TRBV4-2 and TRBJ1-2, with 10 bases lining up with TRBD1. The CDR3 runs to 16 residues. The V gene's germline CDR1 is LGHNA and CDR2 YNFKEQ. The V and J ends lost 4 bases and 3 bases, in that order; junction bases with no gene match: 8. CDR3 in DNA: TGTGCCAGCAGCCCGGGACAGGGGAGGCGCGACTATGGCTACACCTTC. It codes for CASSPGQGRRDYGYTF.

This rearrangement joins TRBV5-1 to TRBJ2-1, with 7 bases fitting TRBD1. Per germline, CDR1 SGHRS and CDR2 YFSETQ. The trim removed 4 bases at V and 4 bases at J, leaving 5 bases unmatched. The CDR3 sequence is 14 residues long. CDR3 region: CASSLDRAYNEQFF. CDR3 nucleotides: TGCGCCAGCAGCCTTGACAGGGCTTACAATGAGCAGTTCTTC.

This clonotype was found a few times. The chain combines TRBV12-3 or TRBV12-4 with TRBJ1-6; D uncertain. The CDR3 extends over 13 amino acids. Trimming left V 9 bases short and J 2 bases short, with 8 bases between. CDR3 sequence: CASGVAYNSPLHF. DNA for the CDR3: TGTGCCAGTGGGGTCGCCTATAATTCACCCCTCCACTTT.

This clonotype showed up just a few times. The J gene is TRBJ2-3, the V gene TRBV7-9, with a possible D match to TRBD2 (6 bases). V shed 1 base and J shed 0 bases, with 20 bases lying between them. The CDR3 sequence is 19 residues long. The germline gives CDR1 SEHNR, CDR2 FQNEAQ (reference sequence). CDR3 DNA: TGTGCCAGCAGCTTAGTAACCTACCAACCGGGGGTTAGCACAGATACGCAGTATTTT. Its translation: CASSLVTYQPGVSTDTQYF.

This clonotype was observed a handful of times. The rearrangement uses TRBV5-1 and TRBJ1-1, with 8 positions matching TRBD1. Germline CDR1 is SGHRS and CDR2 is YFSETQ. J gave up 8 bases and V 0 bases, and 6 bases lay outside the gene matches. This CDR3 is built from 14 residues. The CDR3 reads CASSLAPTGVEAFF. The CDR3 DNA follows: TGCGCCAGCAGCTTGGCCCCGACAGGGGTCGAAGCTTTCTTT. The full variable domain, its missing parts supplied by reference TRBV5-1 and TRBJ1-1, is KAGVTQTPRYLIKTRGQQVTLSCSPISGHRSVSWYQQTPGQGLQFLFEYFSETQRNKGNFPGRFSGRQFSNSRSEMNVSTLELGDSALYLCASSLAPTGVEAFFGQGTRLTVV.

The chain has TRBV5-1 and TRBJ2-1, with D unresolved. V was trimmed by 4 bases and J by 2 bases, leaving 10 bases between them. The CDR3 is made up of 14 amino acids. Germline lookup yields CDR1 SGHRS and CDR2 YFSETQ. CDR3: CASSPMHPYNEQFF. The CDR3 DNA sequence: TGCGCCAGCAGCCCGATGCATCCCTACAATGAGCAGTTCTTC.

This clonotype was observed a handful of times. The chain is built from TRBV7-8 and TRBJ2-1; 7 bases map to TRBD1. The CDR3 loop spans 11 amino acids. From germline, CDR1 is SGHVS and CDR2 FQNEAQ. V gave up 7 bases and J gave up 7 bases; unmatched junction bases: 1. The CDR3 bases are TGTGCCAGCAAACAGGGGAATGAGCAGTTCTTC. Its translation is CASKQGNEQFF.

J is TRBJ2-3 and V is TRBV6-2 or TRBV6-3, with 7 nucleotides matching TRBD2. V shed 2 bases, J shed 2 bases, and the junction held 10 bases outside the gene matches. Germline CDR1 MNHEY, CDR2 SVGEGT. The CDR3 has 17 amino acids. This CDR3 is CASSYGRPAGYTDTQYF. The CDR3 DNA sequence: TGTGCCAGCAGTTACGGTCGCCCAGCGGGGTACACAGATACGCAGTATTTT.

This clonotype was detected a few times. The V call is TRBV19, the J call TRBJ1-6, with D perhaps TRBD1 (6 bases). Trimming shortened V by 7 bases and J by 7 bases, and 17 bases separated the two germline ends. This CDR3 comprises 15 residues. Germline lookup yields CDR1 LNHDA and CDR2 SQIVND (reference sequence). The chain's CDR3 is CASIPRGGGNSPLHF. In DNA, the CDR3 is TGTGCCAGTATCCCGAGGGGGGGCGGGAATTCACCCCTCCACTTT.

This clonotype was seen only once. The rearrangement uses TRBV6-1 and TRBJ1-1, with TRBD1 matching over 11 bases. From germline, CDR1 is MNHNS and CDR2 SASEGT. This CDR3 is 17 amino acids long. The ends lost 4 bases at V and 0 bases at J; junction bases unmatched: 7. CDR3 protein: CASSGPGQGVLNTEAFF. CDR3 nucleotides: TGTGCCAGCAGTGGACCGGGACAGGGGGTATTGAACACTGAAGCTTTCTTT.